Listed below are T cell receptor beta chains from one sample, sequenced in a study of naive and memory T cell subsets. TCRdb itself ran the UMI-ligation and nested PCR reads through MiXCR, one entry per CDR3 protein. This table has around 18,000 distinct CDR3 sequences, 8% to 10% appearing once. This material consisted of skin, taken from a tuberculin skin test site. The receptors were gathered from an adult in good health. Both conserved end residues are part of each CDR3. A D gene is named only where the DNA matches it firmly. Clone size is given for some rows only: seen once, a few or many times, or a class if the clone is expanded.

V: TRBV6-1
size: many
D: TRBD1
J: TRBJ2-7
DNA: TGTGCCAGCAGTAGCCGGGGGACAGGGCGCTCCTACGAGCAGTACTTC
CDR3: CASSSRGTGRSYEQYF

V: TRBV6-5
size: NA
D: NA
J: TRBJ2-2
DNA: TGTGCCAGCAGTTACCCCCCCGGAGGGAGTAGCGGGGAGCTGTTTTTT
CDR3: CASSYPPGGSSGELFF

V: TRBV12-3/TRBV12-4
size: few
D: NA
J: TRBJ1-1
DNA: TGTGCCAGCACCATTAGGGGGGCTATGAACACTGAAGCTTTCTTT
CDR3: CASTIRGAMNTEAFF

V: TRBV12-3/TRBV12-4
size: medium-sized
D: NA
J: TRBJ2-1
DNA: TGTGCCAGCTCTCTCAATGAGCAGTTCTTC
CDR3: CASSLNEQFF

V: TRBV28
size: few
D: NA
J: TRBJ1-1
DNA: TGTGCCAGCAGCGGAGGGGGGACTGAAGCTTTCTTT
CDR3: CASSGGGTEAFF

V: TRBV2
size: many
D: TRBD2
J: TRBJ2-3
DNA: TGTGCCAACCGGGACTACACAGATACGCAGTATTTT
CDR3: CANRDYTDTQYF

V: TRBV20-1
size: many
D: NA
J: TRBJ1-5
DNA: TGCAGTGCTCGATCCAGGTTACTCGGGGATCAGCCCCAGCATTTT
CDR3: CSARSRLLGDQPQHF

V: TRBV4-1
size: NA
D: NA
J: TRBJ2-5
DNA: TGCGCCAGCAGCCAAGGAGGAGGGCGCGAGACCCAGTACTTC
CDR3: CASSQGGGRETQYF

V: TRBV27
size: few
D: NA
J: TRBJ1-3
DNA: TGTGCCAGCAGTTTAGCGGGATCCTCTGGAAACACCATATATTTT
CDR3: CASSLAGSSGNTIYF

V: TRBV19
size: NA
D: NA
J: TRBJ1-2
DNA: TGTGCCAGTGAAACGGGGGCTACTAACTATGGCGACACCTTC
CDR3: CASETGATNYGDTF

V: TRBV29-1
size: medium-sized
D: TRBD1
J: TRBJ1-2
DNA: TGCAGCGTTGGGTACAAGGACAGGTTGGATGGCTACACCTTC
CDR3: CSVGYKDRLDGYTF

V: TRBV20-1
size: many
D: TRBD1
J: TRBJ2-7
DNA: TGCAGTGCTAGAGATTCCGGACAGGCGAAGAACTACGAGCAGTACTTC
CDR3: CSARDSGQAKNYEQYF

V: TRBV10-2
size: many
D: TRBD2
J: TRBJ2-3
DNA: TGCGCCAGCCGCCGAGTAGCGGGGGGAGGTACAGATACGCAGTATTTT
CDR3: CASRRVAGGGTDTQYF

V: TRBV6-1
size: medium-sized
D: TRBD2
J: TRBJ2-3
DNA: TGTGCCAGCAGTGAACTAGCGGGAGGGCCAGATACGCAGTATTTT
CDR3: CASSELAGGPDTQYF

V: TRBV2
size: many
D: NA
J: TRBJ2-5
DNA: TGTGCCAGCAGTGAAACGAGGGGGAAGGAGACCCAGTACTTC
CDR3: CASSETRGKETQYF

V: TRBV27
size: many
D: NA
J: TRBJ2-5
DNA: TGTGCCAGCAGTTACCAGATGCAAGAGACCCAGTACTTC
CDR3: CASSYQMQETQYF

V: TRBV7-3
size: NA
D: NA
J: TRBJ2-7
DNA: TGTGCCAGCAGCATTACAGGACCCTCGGGCGAGCAGTACTTC
CDR3: CASSITGPSGEQYF

V: TRBV5-6
size: NA
D: TRBD1
J: TRBJ2-1
DNA: TGTGCCAGCAGCTTAGAACAGGGGGCTAGGAATGAGCAGTTCTTC
CDR3: CASSLEQGARNEQFF

V: TRBV7-9
size: NA
D: NA
J: TRBJ2-1
DNA: TGTGCCAGCAGCTTAGAGGTGCCTGAGCAGTTCTTC
CDR3: CASSLEVPEQFF

V: TRBV6-6
size: many
D: TRBD1
J: TRBJ1-1
DNA: TGTGCCAGCAGTTACCTTCGGACAGGGGACACTGAAGCTTTCTTT
CDR3: CASSYLRTGDTEAFF

V: TRBV28
size: many
D: NA
J: TRBJ1-5
DNA: TGTGCCAGCAGTTTAACCCGCTACAGGGATAGCAATCAGCCCCAGCATTTT
CDR3: CASSLTRYRDSNQPQHF

V: TRBV7-2
size: many
D: TRBD2
J: TRBJ2-5
DNA: TGTGCCAGCAGCTTAGGGGCCCCGGGCGGGGGGGCCGCGACCCAGTACTTC
CDR3: CASSLGAPGGGAATQYF

V: TRBV3-1
size: medium-sized
D: NA
J: TRBJ2-3
DNA: TGTGCCAGCAGCTGGGAGGGACAGAGCACAGATACGCAGTATTTT
CDR3: CASSWEGQSTDTQYF

V: TRBV5-1
size: many
D: TRBD1
J: TRBJ2-5
DNA: TGCGCCAGCAGCCCTGAAACCGGGACAGGGACAGAGACCCAGTACTTC
CDR3: CASSPETGTGTETQYF

V: TRBV7-2
size: many
D: TRBD1
J: TRBJ2-3
DNA: TGTGCCAGCAGCTCAGACAGGGGGCAGACAGATACGCAGTATTTT
CDR3: CASSSDRGQTDTQYF

V: TRBV12-5
size: many
D: TRBD2
J: TRBJ2-1
DNA: TGTGCTAGTGGTTTGCCCCGGGCTAGCGGGAGCCCTGTGAATGAGCAGTTCTTC
CDR3: CASGLPRASGSPVNEQFF

V: TRBV30
size: many
D: NA
J: TRBJ2-2
DNA: TGTGCCTGGAGTGCGGGGCAACTGAACACCGGGGAGCTGTTTTTT
CDR3: CAWSAGQLNTGELFF

V: TRBV11-2
size: NA
D: NA
J: TRBJ2-5
DNA: TGTGCCAGCAGGGCCTCGGAGACCCAGTACTTC
CDR3: CASRASETQYF

V: TRBV28
size: many
D: NA
J: TRBJ2-1
DNA: TGTGCCAGCAGTTCACCGAGCTCCTACAATGAGCAGTTCTTC
CDR3: CASSSPSSYNEQFF

V: TRBV12-3/TRBV12-4
size: many
D: TRBD1
J: TRBJ2-7
DNA: TGTGCCAGCAGTTTAGATTCGGGACAGAGTCCCTACGAGCAGTACTTC
CDR3: CASSLDSGQSPYEQYF

V: TRBV6-5
size: many
D: NA
J: TRBJ2-1
DNA: TGTGCCAGCAACCGGGGTGGGTCTTACAATGAGCAGTTCTTC
CDR3: CASNRGGSYNEQFF

V: TRBV3-1
size: NA
D: NA
J: TRBJ1-5
DNA: TGTGCCAGCAGCCAAGCAGGAGACAGCAATCAGCCCCAGCATTTT
CDR3: CASSQAGDSNQPQHF

V: TRBV20-1
size: many
D: NA
J: TRBJ2-3
DNA: TGCAGTGCTAGGAAGCAGGGAACAGATACGCAGTATTTT
CDR3: CSARKQGTDTQYF

V: TRBV5-1
size: few
D: NA
J: TRBJ2-2
DNA: TGCGCCAGCAGCTGGTCCGGGGAGCTGTTTTTT
CDR3: CASSWSGELFF

V: TRBV5-1
size: few
D: NA
J: TRBJ2-3
DNA: TGCGCCAGCAGCCGGGCGAGCGGTACGCAGTATTTT
CDR3: CASSRASGTQYF

V: TRBV7-9
size: few
D: TRBD1
J: TRBJ1-2
DNA: TGTGCCAGCAGCTTTTCGACAGGGGCCCGAGGACGTGGCTACACCTTC
CDR3: CASSFSTGARGRGYTF

V: TRBV20-1
size: NA
D: NA
J: TRBJ2-1
DNA: TGCAGTGCTAGAGTTGCGTCTAAGTCCAATGAGCAGTTCTTC
CDR3: CSARVASKSNEQFF

V: TRBV7-9
size: few
D: NA
J: TRBJ2-2
DNA: TGTGCCAGCAGCTTAGGCGGAGCGGGCCGAAGGGCCGGGGAGCTGTTTTTT
CDR3: CASSLGGAGRRAGELFF

V: TRBV10-2
size: many
D: NA
J: TRBJ2-1
DNA: TGCGCCAGCAATAGAGGGCAGGGATTCTACAATGAGCAGTTCTTC
CDR3: CASNRGQGFYNEQFF

V: TRBV7-8
size: few
D: NA
J: TRBJ2-7
DNA: TGTGCCAGCAGCCCCCCTGGGTCGGGGGTACCCTACGAGCAGTACTTC
CDR3: CASSPPGSGVPYEQYF

V: TRBV6-2/TRBV6-3
size: NA
D: NA
J: TRBJ1-1
DNA: TGTGCCAGCAGTTACTCCAGGGTGTCTGGGGCTTTCTTT
CDR3: CASSYSRVSGAFF

V: TRBV19
size: NA
D: NA
J: TRBJ2-3
DNA: TGTGCCAGTAGTATAGGAGCCCTAAGCACAGATACGCAGTATTTT
CDR3: CASSIGALSTDTQYF

V: TRBV19
size: NA
D: NA
J: TRBJ2-1
DNA: TGTGCCAGTAGTATCGTGCGGGTGGTCAGAACAAATGAGCAGTTCTTC
CDR3: CASSIVRVVRTNEQFF

V: TRBV3-1
size: medium-sized
D: TRBD1
J: TRBJ2-3
DNA: TGTGCCAGCAGCCAAGGGTTCCCCGGGACAGGCAATCCAGATACGCAGTATTTT
CDR3: CASSQGFPGTGNPDTQYF

V: TRBV20-1
size: NA
D: NA
J: TRBJ1-2
DNA: TGCAGTGCTTTAGACAGTTATGGCTACACCTTC
CDR3: CSALDSYGYTF

V: TRBV19
size: NA
D: NA
J: TRBJ1-2
DNA: TGTGCCAGTAGTATTCTTCCGGACAGCGTCTATGGCTACACCTTC
CDR3: CASSILPDSVYGYTF

V: TRBV28
size: medium-sized
D: NA
J: TRBJ2-2
DNA: TGTGCCAGCACCCCCTCGACAGGGAACACCGGGGAGCTGTTTTTT
CDR3: CASTPSTGNTGELFF

V: TRBV14
size: NA
D: TRBD2
J: TRBJ2-1
DNA: TGTGCCAGCAGCCAAGGCGGTAGCGGGACAACCTCCTACAATGAGCAGTTCTTC
CDR3: CASSQGGSGTTSYNEQFF

V: TRBV12-3/TRBV12-4
size: many
D: NA
J: TRBJ1-3
DNA: TGTGCCAGCAGTTTGTGGGAAACTGGAAACACCATATATTTT
CDR3: CASSLWETGNTIYF

V: TRBV6-1
size: many
D: TRBD1
J: TRBJ2-7
DNA: TGTGCCAGCAGTATGAACAGGGGGGCCTACGAGCAGTACTTC
CDR3: CASSMNRGAYEQYF

V: TRBV6-4
size: many
D: TRBD2
J: TRBJ2-3
DNA: TGTGCCAGCAGCCCGACTAGCTCGGGGACAGATACGCAGTATTTT
CDR3: CASSPTSSGTDTQYF

V: TRBV30
size: NA
D: TRBD2
J: TRBJ2-3
DNA: TGTGCCTGGAGTGGGCCTAGCGGGGGTATAGATAAGAAGTATTTT
CDR3: CAWSGPSGGIDKKYF

V: TRBV20-1
size: few
D: TRBD1
J: TRBJ2-7
DNA: TGCAGTGCTAGAGATCGGCGCCCCAGGACAGGGCCGTCCTACGAGCAGTACTTC
CDR3: CSARDRRPRTGPSYEQYF

V: TRBV10-3
size: many
D: NA
J: TRBJ2-7
DNA: TGTGCCACCAAACGACATGGCGGGAACTGTGTCGAGCAGTACTTC
CDR3: CATKRHGGNCVEQYF

V: TRBV10-3
size: many
D: TRBD1
J: TRBJ1-1
DNA: TGTGCCATCAGTGATACAGGGGGCAACACTGAAGCTTTCTTT
CDR3: CAISDTGGNTEAFF